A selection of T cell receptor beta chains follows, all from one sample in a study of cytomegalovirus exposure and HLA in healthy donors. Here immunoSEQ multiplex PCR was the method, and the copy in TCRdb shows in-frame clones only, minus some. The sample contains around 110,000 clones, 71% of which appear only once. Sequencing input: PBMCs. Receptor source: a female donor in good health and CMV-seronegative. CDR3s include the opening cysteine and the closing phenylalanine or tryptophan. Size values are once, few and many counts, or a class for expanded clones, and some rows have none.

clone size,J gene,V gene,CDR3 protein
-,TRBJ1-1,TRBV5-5,CASSFRTGVNTEAFF
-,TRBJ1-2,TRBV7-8,CASSRGLPGDYTF
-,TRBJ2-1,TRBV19,CASSIDGSPYNEQFF
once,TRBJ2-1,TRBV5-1,CASSLFWMTSEGRYEQFF
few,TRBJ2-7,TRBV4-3,CASSHRGRGTEQYF
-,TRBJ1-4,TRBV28,CASSYHRGGLATNEKLFF
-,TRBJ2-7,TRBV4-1,CASSQASQGDEQYF
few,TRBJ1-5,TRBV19,CASSIGGGGLQPQHF
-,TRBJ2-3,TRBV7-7,CASSLDRTDTQYF
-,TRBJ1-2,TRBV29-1,CSVVQGAQTDGYTF
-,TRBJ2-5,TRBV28,CASSTSTSGVETQYF
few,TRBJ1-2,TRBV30,CAWSVQGVVGYTF
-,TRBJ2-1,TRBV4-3,CASSQDIGTRVNNEQFF
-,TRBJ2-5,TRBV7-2,CASSLSEETQYF